This is a list of T cell receptor beta chains from one sample in a study of blood T cell repertoires in COVID-19. The table came from immunoSEQ multiplex PCR; TCRdb's copy has only in-frame clones and leaves some out. In the table there are about 110,000 clones, approximately 88% of which are singletons. Source material: peripheral blood. The receptor set was obtained from a human donor in a cohort sampled during active COVID-19. Both conserved end residues are part of each CDR3. A D gene is named only where the DNA matches it firmly. The size entry is marked missing in some rows and otherwise reads once, few, many or a size class.

size	J	D	V	CDR3	DNA
.	TRBJ2-5	.	TRBV10-1	CASSVGGGETQYF	TGCGCCAGCAGTGTTGGCGGTGGAGAGACCCAGTACTTC
.	TRBJ2-4	TRBD2	TRBV18	CASQTAGGSKNIQYF	TGTGCCAGCCAAACTGCCGGGGGGAGCAAAAACATTCAGTACTTC
.	TRBJ1-1	.	TRBV5-1	CASRQGTMNTEAFF	TGCGCTTCCAGGCAGGGAACTATGAACACTGAAGCTTTCTTT
.	TRBJ2-3	TRBD1	TRBV14	CASSQDGGQITDTQYF	TGTGCCAGCAGCCAAGATGGGGGACAGATCACAGATACGCAGTATTTT
.	TRBJ1-2	.	TRBV9	CASSGWEDFYYGYTF	TGTGCCAGCAGCGGGTGGGAGGACTTCTACTATGGCTACACCTTC
.	TRBJ1-1	.	TRBV9	CASSVLGAGTEAFF	TGTGCCAGCAGCGTCCTGGGGGCTGGCACTGAAGCTTTCTTT
.	TRBJ1-2	.	TRBV12-3/TRBV12-4	CASSVNTYGYTF	TGTGCCAGCAGTGTGAACACCTATGGCTACACCTTC
.	TRBJ2-2	TRBD1	TRBV7-2	CASSPRTGPAGELFF	TGTGCCAGCAGCCCTAGGACAGGGCCGGCCGGGGAGCTGTTTTTT
.	TRBJ1-4	.	TRBV9	CASSVMGGSEKLFF	TGTGCCAGCAGCGTAATGGGGGGGAGTGAAAAACTGTTTTTT
.	TRBJ2-2	.	TRBV21-1	CASSKRWSGTGELFF	TGTGCCAGCAGCAAAAGGTGGAGTGGCACCGGGGAGCTGTTTTTT
.	TRBJ2-7	.	TRBV18	CASSPGQAPTSRYF	TGTGCCAGCTCACCAGGGCAAGCACCTACGAGCAGGTACTTC
few	TRBJ2-7	TRBD2	TRBV18	CASSPSGGEQYF	TGTGCCAGCTCACCAAGCGGGGGAGAGCAGTACTTC
.	TRBJ1-2	TRBD1	TRBV6-6	CASSPGQGRGYTF	TGTGCCAGCAGTCCTGGACAGGGTCGGGGCTACACCTTC
.	TRBJ2-7	.	TRBV5-1	CASSLAALRGEQYF	TGCGCCAGCAGCTTGGCCGCCCTCAGGGGCGAGCAGTACTTC
.	TRBJ1-4	.	TRBV14	CASSNYGQFNEKLFF	TGTGCCAGCAGCAACTATGGACAGTTTAATGAAAAACTGTTTTTT
.	TRBJ2-7	.	TRBV12-3/TRBV12-4	CASSFGGYYEQYF	TGTGCCAGCAGTTTTGGGGGCTACTACGAGCAGTACTTC
few	TRBJ2-2	.	TRBV9	CASSPSITGELFF	TGTGCCAGCAGCCCGAGCATCACCGGGGAGCTGTTTTTT
once	TRBJ1-4	.	TRBV6-6	CASSYLPTATNEKLFF	TGTGCCAGCAGTTACCTACCGACAGCAACTAATGAAAAACTGTTTTTT
few	TRBJ2-7	TRBD1	TRBV7-6	CASSGAGTGDYEQYF	TGTGCCAGCAGCGGGGCCGGGACAGGGGATTACGAGCAGTACTTC
.	TRBJ1-2	TRBD1	TRBV4-2	CASSQDTGVPYGYTF	TGTGCCAGCAGCCAAGACACAGGGGTACCCTATGGCTACACCTTC
.	TRBJ1-1	.	TRBV4-2	CASSHHENTEVAFF	TGTGCCAGCAGCCACCACGAAAATACTGAGGTGGCTTTCTTT
.	TRBJ1-3	.	TRBV6-5	CASRFFGAGNTIYF	TGTGCCAGCCGTTTTTTCGGGGCTGGAAACACCATATATTTT
.	TRBJ2-2	TRBD2	TRBV7-2	CASSLSSSGGSNTGELFF	TGTGCCAGCAGCTTATCGTCTAGCGGGGGGTCGAACACCGGGGAGCTGTTTTTT
.	TRBJ2-1	TRBD1	TRBV4-1	CASSQPGQRYNEQFF	TGCGCCAGCAGCCAACCGGGACAGAGATACAATGAGCAGTTCTTC
.	TRBJ2-2	TRBD2	TRBV5-1	CASSLVSAASGGTGELFF	TGCGCCAGCAGCTTGGTGTCGGCGGCTAGCGGAGGGACCGGGGAGCTGTTTTTT
.	TRBJ2-7	TRBD1	TRBV19	CASETGQFGEQYF	TGTGCCAGTGAGACGGGACAGTTCGGCGAGCAGTACTTC
few	TRBJ2-7	.	TRBV18	CASSPPGDPYEQYF	TGTGCCAGCTCACCTCCAGGGGATCCATACGAGCAGTACTTC
.	TRBJ2-7	TRBD1	TRBV10-1	CASSVRTGGEQYF	TGCGCCAGCAGTGTTAGGACAGGGGGAGAGCAGTACTTC
.	TRBJ1-1	TRBD1	TRBV6-5	CASSRTGLNTEAFF	TGTGCCAGCAGTAGGACAGGCTTGAACACTGAAGCTTTCTTT
.	TRBJ2-4	TRBD1	TRBV29-1	CSVEDWRQGAKNIQYF	TGCAGCGTTGAAGATTGGCGACAGGGTGCCAAAAACATTCAGTACTTC